What follows is one T cell receptor (beta chain) and its context. Extracted from the samples, RNA was reverse transcribed into cDNA to serve as the sequencing template. The data were produced by immunoSEQ multiplex PCR, yet TCRdb's version contains in-frame clones alone and is incomplete. This table has approximately 150,000 clones, about two thirds appearing once. Germline assignment: CDR1 SGHNT and CDR2 YYREEE (reference sequence). V lost 7 bases and J lost 4; bases outside the gene matches: 6. The CDR3 is 13 residues long. The source of the sample is a study of CD8+ T cells in alopecia areata. Source material: CD8+ T cells sorted from blood. V gene TRBV5-4 combines with J gene TRBJ1-1, with TRBD1 identical over 8 bases. This TCR derives from a human donor in good health. CDR3 sequence: CASRGQGATEAFF. CDR3 bases: TGTGCCAGCCGTGGGCAGGGGGCCACTGAAGCTTTCTTT. Supplemented by reference TRBV5-4 and TRBJ1-1, the full variable domain reads ETGVTQSPTHLIKTRGQQVTLRCSSQSGHNTVSWYQQALGQGPQFIFQYYREEENGRGNFPPRFSGLQFPNYSSELNVNALELDDSALYLCASRGQGATEAFFGQGTRLTVV.